This is a list of T cell receptor beta chains from one sample in a study of cytomegalovirus exposure and HLA in healthy donors. Clones were read by immunoSEQ multiplex PCR, and TCRdb kept only the in-frame ones, dropping some. The repertoire includes under 95,000 clones, roughly 80% of them detected once, and 2.2% sits in the top ten. Material for sequencing was PBMCs. The receptor set was obtained from a man aged 35 to 55 in good health and CMV-seronegative. CDR3s include the opening cysteine and the closing phenylalanine or tryptophan. A D gene is named only where the DNA matches it firmly. Clone size is shown for a subset of rows, as once, few, many or a class of expanded clone.

clone_size	j_call	d_call	v_call	cdr3_nt	cdr3_aa
NA	TRBJ1-5	NA	TRBV19	TGTGCCAGTACTCCCCGTGGCGGGAGCAATCAGCCCCAGCATTTT	CASTPRGGSNQPQHF
NA	TRBJ2-1	TRBD2	TRBV11-3	TGTGCCAGCAGCTTAGATCTAACGGGGGGGTTTTACAATGAGCAGTTCTTC	CASSLDLTGGFYNEQFF
NA	TRBJ2-3	TRBD2	TRBV20-1	TGCAGTGCTAGGTTCGGGACTACTCAGTATTTT	CSARFGTTQYF
NA	TRBJ2-1	NA	TRBV27	TGTGCCAGCAGTTCTTCCCGACAGTCCTCCTACAATGAGCAGTTCTTC	CASSSSRQSSYNEQFF
NA	TRBJ1-5	TRBD1	TRBV5-4	TGTGCCAGCAGCTTGGGAGGGGGCGATCAGCCCCAGCATTTT	CASSLGGGDQPQHF
few	TRBJ1-5	NA	TRBV4-1	TGCGCCAGCTCCCCTATTTCGGGGGATCAGCCCCAGCATTTT	CASSPISGDQPQHF
few	TRBJ2-5	TRBD2	TRBV18	TGTGCCAGCTCACCACGGGAGGGGCAGGGAGAGACCCAGTACTTC	CASSPREGQGETQYF
NA	TRBJ2-1	NA	TRBV19	TGTGCCAGTAGTATAGGTGTCCAGACAATGAGACAGTTCTTC	CASSIGVQTMRQFF
NA	TRBJ2-3	TRBD2	TRBV7-9	TGTGCCAGCAGCCTAGCGGGACAGATCTTTAGCACAGATACGCAGTATTTT	CASSLAGQIFSTDTQYF
NA	TRBJ1-1	NA	TRBV7-2	TGTGCCAGCAGCTCCGATCAAAGACAGCCGGCTTTCTTT	CASSSDQRQPAFF
few	TRBJ2-2	NA	TRBV5-1	TGCGCCAGCAGCTGGATTGACTTAAAGAACACCGGGGAGCTGTTTTTT	CASSWIDLKNTGELFF
NA	TRBJ2-3	NA	TRBV7-2	TGTGCCAGCAGCTTACAGGGCACAGATACGCAGTATTTT	CASSLQGTDTQYF